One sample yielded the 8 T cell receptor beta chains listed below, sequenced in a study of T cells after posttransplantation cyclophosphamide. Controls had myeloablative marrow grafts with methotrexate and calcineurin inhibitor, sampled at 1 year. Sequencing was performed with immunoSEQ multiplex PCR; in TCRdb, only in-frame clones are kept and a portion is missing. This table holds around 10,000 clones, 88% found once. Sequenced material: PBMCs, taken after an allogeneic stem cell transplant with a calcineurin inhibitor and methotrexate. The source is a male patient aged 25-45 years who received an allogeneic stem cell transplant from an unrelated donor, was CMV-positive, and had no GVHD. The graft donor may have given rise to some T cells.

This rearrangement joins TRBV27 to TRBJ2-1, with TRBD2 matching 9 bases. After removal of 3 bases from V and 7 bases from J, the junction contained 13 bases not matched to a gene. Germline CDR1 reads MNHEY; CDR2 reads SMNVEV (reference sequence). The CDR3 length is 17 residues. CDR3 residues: CASSLSPLAGRENEQFF. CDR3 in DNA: TGTGCCAGCAGTTTGTCTCCCCTAGCGGGAAGAGAAAATGAGCAGTTCTTC.

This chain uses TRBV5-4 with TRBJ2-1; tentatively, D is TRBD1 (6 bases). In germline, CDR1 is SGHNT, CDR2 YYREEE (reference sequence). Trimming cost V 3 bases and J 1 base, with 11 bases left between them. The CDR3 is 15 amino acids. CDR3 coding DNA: TGTGCCAGCAGCTCGGTCAGGGGTTCCTACAATGAGCAGTTCTTC. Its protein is CASSSVRGSYNEQFF.

In nucleotides, the CDR3 is TGCGCCAGCAGCTTGGCCAGCGGACAGGGGAAAGAGACCCAGTACTTC. Translation gives CASSLASGQGKETQYF. The chain links TRBV5-1 to TRBJ2-5, with 9 bases matching TRBD1. Trimming cost V 0 bases and J 3 bases; bases outside gene matches: 6. CDR3 length equals 16 residues. Germline V gene lookup returns CDR1 SGHRS and CDR2 YFSETQ.

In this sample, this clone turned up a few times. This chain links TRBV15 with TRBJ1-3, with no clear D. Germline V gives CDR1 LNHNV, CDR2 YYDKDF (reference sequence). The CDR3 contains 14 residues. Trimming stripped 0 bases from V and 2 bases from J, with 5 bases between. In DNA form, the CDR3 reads TGTGCCACCAGCAGAGACAGGACTGGAAACACCATATATTTT. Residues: CATSRDRTGNTIYF.

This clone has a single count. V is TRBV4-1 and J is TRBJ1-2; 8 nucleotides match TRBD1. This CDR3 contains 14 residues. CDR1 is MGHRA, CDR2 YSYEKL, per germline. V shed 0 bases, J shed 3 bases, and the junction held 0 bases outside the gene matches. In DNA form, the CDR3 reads TGCGCCAGCAGCCAAGAGACAGGGGACTATGGCTACACCTTC. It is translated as CASSQETGDYGYTF.

This chain's CDR3 is CASSSTQRLWANVLTF. Here the CDR3 DNA reads TGTGCCAGCAGCTCGACACAGCGGCTATGGGCCAACGTCCTGACTTTC. The chain uses TRBV5-6 and TRBJ2-6; D perhaps matches TRBD2 (5 bases). The CDR3 runs to 16 residues. The V and J ends lost 3 bases and 5 bases respectively, with 15 bases between them. Germline V gives CDR1 SGHDT, CDR2 YYEEEE.

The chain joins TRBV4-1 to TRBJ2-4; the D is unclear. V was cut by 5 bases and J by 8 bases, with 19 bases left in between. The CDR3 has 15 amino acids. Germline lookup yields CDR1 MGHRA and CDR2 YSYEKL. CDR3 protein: CASSAQATAWDIQYF. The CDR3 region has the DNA TGCGCCAGCAGCGCTCAGGCAACCGCCTGGGACATTCAGTACTTC.

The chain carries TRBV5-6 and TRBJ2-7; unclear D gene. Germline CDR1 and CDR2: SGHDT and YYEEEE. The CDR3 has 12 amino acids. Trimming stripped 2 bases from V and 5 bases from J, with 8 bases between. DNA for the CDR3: TGTGCCAGCAGCTTACTAAGACACGAGCAGTACTTC. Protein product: CASSLLRHEQYF.